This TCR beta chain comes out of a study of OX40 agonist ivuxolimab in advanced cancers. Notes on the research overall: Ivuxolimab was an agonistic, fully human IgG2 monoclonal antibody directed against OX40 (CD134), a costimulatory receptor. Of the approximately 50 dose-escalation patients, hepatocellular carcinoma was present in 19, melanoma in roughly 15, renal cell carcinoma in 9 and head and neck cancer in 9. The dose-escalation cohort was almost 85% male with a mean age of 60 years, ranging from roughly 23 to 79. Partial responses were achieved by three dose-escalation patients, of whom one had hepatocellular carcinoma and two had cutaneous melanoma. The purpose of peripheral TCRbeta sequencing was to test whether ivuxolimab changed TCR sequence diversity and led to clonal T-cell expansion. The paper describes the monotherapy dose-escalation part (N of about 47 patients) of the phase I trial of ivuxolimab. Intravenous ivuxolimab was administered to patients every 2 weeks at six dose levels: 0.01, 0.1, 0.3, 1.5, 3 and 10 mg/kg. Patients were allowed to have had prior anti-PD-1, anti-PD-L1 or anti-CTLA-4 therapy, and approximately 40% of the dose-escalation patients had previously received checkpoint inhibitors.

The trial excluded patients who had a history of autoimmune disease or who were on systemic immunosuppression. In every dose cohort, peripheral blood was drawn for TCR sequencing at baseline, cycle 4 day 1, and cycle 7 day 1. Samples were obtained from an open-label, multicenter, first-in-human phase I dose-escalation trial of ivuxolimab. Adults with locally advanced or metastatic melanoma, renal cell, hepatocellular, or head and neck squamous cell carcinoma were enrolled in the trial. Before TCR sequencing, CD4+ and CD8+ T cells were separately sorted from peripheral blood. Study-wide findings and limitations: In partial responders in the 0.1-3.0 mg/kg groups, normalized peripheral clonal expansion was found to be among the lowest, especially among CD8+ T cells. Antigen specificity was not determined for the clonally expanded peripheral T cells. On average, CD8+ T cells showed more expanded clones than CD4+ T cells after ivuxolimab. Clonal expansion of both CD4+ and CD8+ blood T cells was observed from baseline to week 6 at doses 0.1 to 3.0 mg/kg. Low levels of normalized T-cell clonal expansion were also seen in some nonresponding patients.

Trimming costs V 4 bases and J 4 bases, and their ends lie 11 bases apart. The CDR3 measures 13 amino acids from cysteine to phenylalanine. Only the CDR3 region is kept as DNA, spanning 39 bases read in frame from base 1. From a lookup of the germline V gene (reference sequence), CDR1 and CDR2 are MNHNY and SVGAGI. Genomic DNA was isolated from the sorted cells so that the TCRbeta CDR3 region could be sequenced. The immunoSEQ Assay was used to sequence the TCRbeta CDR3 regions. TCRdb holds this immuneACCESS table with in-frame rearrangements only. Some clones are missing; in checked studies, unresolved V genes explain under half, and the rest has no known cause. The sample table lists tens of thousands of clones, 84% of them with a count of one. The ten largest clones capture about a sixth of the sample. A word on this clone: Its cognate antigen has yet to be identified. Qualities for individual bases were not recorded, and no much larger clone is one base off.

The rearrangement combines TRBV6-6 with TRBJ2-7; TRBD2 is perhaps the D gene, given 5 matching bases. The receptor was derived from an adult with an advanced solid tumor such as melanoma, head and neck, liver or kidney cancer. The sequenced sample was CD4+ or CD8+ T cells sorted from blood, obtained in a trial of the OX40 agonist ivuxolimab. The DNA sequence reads TGTGCCAGCAGTTCCTCGGACTCTTACGAGCAGTACTTC. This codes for CASSSSDSYEQYF.